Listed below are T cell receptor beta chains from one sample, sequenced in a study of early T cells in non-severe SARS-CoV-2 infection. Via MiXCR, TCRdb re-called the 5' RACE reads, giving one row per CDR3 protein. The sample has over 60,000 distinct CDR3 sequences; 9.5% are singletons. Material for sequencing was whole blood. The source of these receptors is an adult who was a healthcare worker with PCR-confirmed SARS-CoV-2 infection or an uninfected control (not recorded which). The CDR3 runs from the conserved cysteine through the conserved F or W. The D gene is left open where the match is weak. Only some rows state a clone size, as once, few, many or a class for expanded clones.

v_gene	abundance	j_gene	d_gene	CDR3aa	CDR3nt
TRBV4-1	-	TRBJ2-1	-	CASSQGRLLGSEQFF	TGCGCCAGCAGCCAAGGACGACTACTGGGCAGTGAGCAGTTCTTC
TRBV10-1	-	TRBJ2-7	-	CASSYEQYF	TGCGCCAGCAGCTACGAGCAGTACTTC
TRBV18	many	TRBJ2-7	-	CASSSPSSYEQYF	TGTGCCAGCTCGTCTCCAAGCTCCTACGAGCAGTACTTC
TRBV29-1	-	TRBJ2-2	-	CSVAEAKDTGELFF	TGCAGCGTTGCGGAGGCCAAAGACACCGGGGAGCTGTTTTTT
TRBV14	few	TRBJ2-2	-	CASSAIRVRNTGELFF	TGTGCCAGCTCAGCAATACGGGTTCGCAACACCGGGGAGCTGTTTTTT
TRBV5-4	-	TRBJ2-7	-	CASSLGNLYEQYF	TGTGCCAGCAGCTTGGGCAATCTATACGAGCAGTACTTC
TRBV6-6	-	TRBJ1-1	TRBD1	CASMDRVNTEAFF	TGTGCCAGCATGGACAGGGTGAACACTGAAGCTTTCTTT
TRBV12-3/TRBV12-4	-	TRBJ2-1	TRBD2	CASSFSGSLGNEQFF	TGTGCCAGCAGTTTTAGCGGGAGTTTGGGGAATGAGCAGTTCTTC
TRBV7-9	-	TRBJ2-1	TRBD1	CASSFGTGGLNEQFF	TGTGCCAGCAGCTTCGGGACAGGGGGTCTCAATGAGCAGTTCTTC
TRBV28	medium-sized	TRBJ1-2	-	CASTGHYGYTF	TGTGCCAGTACAGGGCACTATGGCTACACCTTC
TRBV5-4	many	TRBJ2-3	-	CASSWDLLTDTQYF	TGTGCCAGCAGCTGGGACCTTCTCACAGATACGCAGTATTTT
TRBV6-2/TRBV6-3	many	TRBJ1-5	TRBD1	CASSLGQGNQPQHF	TGTGCCAGCAGTTTAGGACAGGGCAATCAGCCCCAGCATTTT
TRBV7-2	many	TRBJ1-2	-	CASTLDWGTPGYTF	TGTGCCAGCACCCTTGATTGGGGAACCCCTGGCTACACCTTC
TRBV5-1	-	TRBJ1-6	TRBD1	CASSLRLGTDRDSPLHF	TGCGCCAGCAGCTTGCGGCTCGGGACAGATAGAGATTCACCCCTCCACTTT
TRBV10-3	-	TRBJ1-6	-	CAISDFEGNSPLHF	TGTGCCATCAGTGATTTCGAGGGGAATTCACCCCTCCACTTT
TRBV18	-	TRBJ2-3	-	CASSPQEDTQYF	TGTGCCAGCTCACCACAGGAGGATACGCAGTATTTT
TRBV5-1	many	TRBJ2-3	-	CASSSLSSTDTQYF	TGCGCCAGCAGCTCCCTTTCTAGCACAGATACGCAGTATTTT
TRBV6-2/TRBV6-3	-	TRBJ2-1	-	CASSLRLIGDEQFF	TGTGCCAGCAGTCTCCGACTCATTGGCGATGAGCAGTTCTTC